This TCR beta chain was captured by sequencing in a study of blood T cell repertoires in COVID-19 (TCRdb year 2020). Turning to the overall study: Samples from collaborators originated in the United States, Italy and Spain and spanned both the acute and convalescent phases of COVID-19. Sample metadata almost always included a de-identified subject ID, COVID-19 status, age in years and sex. Samples were obtained from the ongoing ImmuneRACE study (first 160 participants) and from about 1,300 subjects provided by 6 global collaborators. HLA class I and class II types, where available, came from metadata supplied by the sample provider rather than from assay-based typing. The repertoires were made available in a free public database intended to serve as a resource for research on the immune response to SARS-CoV-2. Subjects who had been exposed to COVID-19, were actively infected with it, or had recovered from it provided the deeply sampled blood TCRbeta repertoires that made up the dataset. The prospective study material was composed of cDNA or gDNA derived from T cells, B-cell-depleted T cells, or PBMCs. Paper-wide results and their limitations: The quantity of clinical and demographic metadata differed by source and by participant and was supplied without curation.

Whole blood was collected in K2EDTA tubes by collaborating institutions according to the institutions' own protocols. For TCRbeta analysis, collaborators shipped samples as frozen whole blood, isolated PBMCs, or DNA extracted from either of those sample types. On this clone itself: What antigen it recognizes has not been identified. Per-base qualities were not stored, and no clone one base away is much larger.

TCRbeta CDR3 regions were amplified from genomic DNA using the immunoSEQ Assay, a bias-controlled multiplex PCR. As for the original processing: The number of nucleated cells in each sample was estimated from the amplification of reference gene primers within the assay. Sequence reads were collapsed and filtered to measure the absolute abundance of every unique TCRbeta CDR3 rearrangement. For each sample, productive Simpson clonality was calculated as the square root of Simpson's diversity index over productive rearrangements. This immuneACCESS table, as held by TCRdb, lists in-frame sequences with V and J called but not all clones. Of the missing ones, under half trace to an unresolved V gene in checked studies; the others have no known cause. That table is the source of V, J and clone size, and D and trimming were worked out from the DNA. Present in this sample are some 100,000 clones, 88% of which were seen just once. Jointly, the top ten make up about 6% of the sample.

Between the V and J ends, shortened by 3 bases and 1 base respectively, the junction contains 9 bases. The CDR3 numbers 14 residues from cysteine through phenylalanine. The kept DNA is CDR3 alone, 42 bases in frame from the first base. From a lookup of the germline V gene, CDR1 and CDR2 are SGHTA and FQGNSA. The TCR sequence derives from a woman aged 55-69 years with acute or convalescent COVID-19. The chain is encoded by TRBV7-2 joined to TRBJ2-5; perhaps TRBD1 is the D gene, with 6 bases matching. Sequenced: peripheral blood. In nucleotide form, the sequence is TGTGCCAGCAGCTTTTTGGGGGCCCAAGAGACCCAGTACTTC. Translation gives CASSFLGAQETQYF. With the portions outside the CDR3 filled from the reference TRBV7-2 and TRBJ2-5 genes, the complete variable region becomes GAGVSQSPSNKVTEKGKDVELRCDPISGHTALYWYRQSLGQGLEFLIYFQGNSAPDKSGLPSDRFSAERTGGSVSTLTIQRTQQEDSAVYLCASSFLGAQETQYFGPGTRLLVL.